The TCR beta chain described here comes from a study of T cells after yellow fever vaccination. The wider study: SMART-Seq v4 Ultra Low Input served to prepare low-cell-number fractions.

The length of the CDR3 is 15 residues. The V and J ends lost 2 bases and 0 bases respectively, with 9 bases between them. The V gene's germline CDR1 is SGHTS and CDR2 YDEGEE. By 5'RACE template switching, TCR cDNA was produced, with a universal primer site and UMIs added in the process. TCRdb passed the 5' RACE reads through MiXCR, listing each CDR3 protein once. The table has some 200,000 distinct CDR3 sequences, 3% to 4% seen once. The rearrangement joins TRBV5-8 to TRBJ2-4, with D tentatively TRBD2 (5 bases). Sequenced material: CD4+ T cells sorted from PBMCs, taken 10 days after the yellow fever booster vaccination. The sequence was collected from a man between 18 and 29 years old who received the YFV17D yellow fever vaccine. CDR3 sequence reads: CASSFTDLAKNIQYF. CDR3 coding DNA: TGTGCCAGCAGCTTTACGGACTTAGCCAAAAACATTCAGTACTTC. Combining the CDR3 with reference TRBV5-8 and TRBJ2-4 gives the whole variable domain EAGVTQSPTHLIKTRGQQATLRCSPISGHTSVYWYQQALGLGLQFLLWYDEGEERNRGNFPPRFSGRQFPNYSSELNVNALELEDSALYLCASSFTDLAKNIQYFGAGTRLSVL.